This T cell receptor beta chain was observed in a study of T cell responses to AZD1222 COVID-19 vaccine. Regarding the study as a whole: Vaccine-associated CD4 TCRs spanned spike, dominant at 160-218 and 743-854. Donor demographics were predominantly white British with a female majority; clonal diversity may be underestimated. Recipients of two AZD1222 doses showed rising Spike-specific TCR breadth and depth. Within unmutated variant regions lay the reported targets of nearly half of spike-specific TCRs.

Concerning this clone itself: The antigen remains undetermined.

The CDR3 has 11 residues. Germline V gives CDR1 DFQATT, CDR2 SNEGSKA (reference sequence). Between the trimmed V and J ends, which lost 2 bases and 6 bases, there was a span of 5 bases. Measured with immunoSEQ multiplex PCR; TCRdb has only the in-frame clones, and not every one. This sample has under 100,000 clones, with roughly 88% found just once. The material sequenced was peripheral blood, taken on day 0 of AZD1222 vaccination. The chain has TRBV20-1 and TRBJ2-1; D ambiguous. This TCR derives from an adult in good health. DNA of the CDR3: TGCAGTGCTAGAATAAGCAATGAGCAGTTCTTC. Encoded protein: CSARISNEQFF.